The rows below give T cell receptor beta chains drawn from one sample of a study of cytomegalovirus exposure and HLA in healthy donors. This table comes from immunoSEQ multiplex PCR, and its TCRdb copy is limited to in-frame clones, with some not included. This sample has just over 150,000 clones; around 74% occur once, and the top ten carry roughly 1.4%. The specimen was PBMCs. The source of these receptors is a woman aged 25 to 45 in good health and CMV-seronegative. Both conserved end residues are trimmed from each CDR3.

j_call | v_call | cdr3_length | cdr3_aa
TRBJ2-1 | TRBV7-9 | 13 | ASSLAGGPSNEQF
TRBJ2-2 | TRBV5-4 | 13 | ASSFQGAVAGELF
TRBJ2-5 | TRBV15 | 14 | ATSREAGVAQETQY
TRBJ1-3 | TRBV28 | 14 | ASSRGTGGSGNTIY
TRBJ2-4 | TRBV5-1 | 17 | ASSSTGTSGGLAKNIQY
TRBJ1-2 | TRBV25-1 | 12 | ASSASVAKSGYT
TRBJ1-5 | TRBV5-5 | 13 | ASSDLEVSNQPQH
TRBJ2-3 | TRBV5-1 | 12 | ASSPTGGSDTQY
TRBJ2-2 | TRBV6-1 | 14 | ASSVGQTSVTGELF
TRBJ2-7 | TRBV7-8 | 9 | ASSLEREQY
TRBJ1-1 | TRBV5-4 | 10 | ASSFSGAEAF
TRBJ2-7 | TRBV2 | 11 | ASSARGPYEQY
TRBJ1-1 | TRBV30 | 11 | AWSIPGRSEAF
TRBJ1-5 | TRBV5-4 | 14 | ASSRSPQTGDQPQH
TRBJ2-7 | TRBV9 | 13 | ASSFTLAGVYEQY
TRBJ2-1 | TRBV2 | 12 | ASSRLASYNEQF
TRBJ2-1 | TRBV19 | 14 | ASSILTGSSYNEQF
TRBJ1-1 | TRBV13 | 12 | ASSFQGLHTEAF
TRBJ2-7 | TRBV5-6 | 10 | AGSSTSYEQY
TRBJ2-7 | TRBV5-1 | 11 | ASSAGDALEQY
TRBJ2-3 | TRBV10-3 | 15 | AISETERAGSTDTQY
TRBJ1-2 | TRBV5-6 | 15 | ASSLVPGTADSYGYT
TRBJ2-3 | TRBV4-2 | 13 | ASSQDPTSSDTQY
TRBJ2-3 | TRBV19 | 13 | ASSIAGGALDTQY
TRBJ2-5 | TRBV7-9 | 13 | ASNLGQGAQETQY
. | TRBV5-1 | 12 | ASSSRDFPYEQY
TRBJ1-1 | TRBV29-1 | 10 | SVSTEVTEAF
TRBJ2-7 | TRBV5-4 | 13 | ASSPRDRFSYEQY
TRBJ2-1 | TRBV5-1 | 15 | ASSLRGLAGGYNEQF
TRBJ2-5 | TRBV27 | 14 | ASSPYLETSVKTQY
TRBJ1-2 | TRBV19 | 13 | ASSPRPTGRVGYT
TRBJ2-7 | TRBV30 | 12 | AWSVGSGSYEQY
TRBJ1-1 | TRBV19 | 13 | ASSLNIPGGTEAF
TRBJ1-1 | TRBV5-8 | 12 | ASSRGWQSTAAF
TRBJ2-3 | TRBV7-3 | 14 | ASSLFASGPTDTQY
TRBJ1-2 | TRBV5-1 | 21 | ASSLANRSVGPTGHKENYGYT
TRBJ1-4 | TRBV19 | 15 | ASSSVGQRPANEKLF
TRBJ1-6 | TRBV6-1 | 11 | ASRNRSNSPLH
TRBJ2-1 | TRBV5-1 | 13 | ASSAGLQALNEQF
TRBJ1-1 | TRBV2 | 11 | ASKAPRYTEAF
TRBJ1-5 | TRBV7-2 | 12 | ASSLGGPGQPQH
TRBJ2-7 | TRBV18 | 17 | ASSPRSGAPGQGAREQY
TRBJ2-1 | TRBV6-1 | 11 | ASTWTRPHEQF
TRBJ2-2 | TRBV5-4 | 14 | ASSAGGRGEGGELF
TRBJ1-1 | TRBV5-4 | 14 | ASSPTGRAANTEAF
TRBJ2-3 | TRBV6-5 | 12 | ASSSTGLGDTQY
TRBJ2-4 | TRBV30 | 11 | AWSRTVKNIQY
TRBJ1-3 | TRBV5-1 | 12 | ASSSGGSGNTIY
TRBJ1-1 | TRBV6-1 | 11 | ASTGTIGTEAF
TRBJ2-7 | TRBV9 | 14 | ASSVSSGADSYEQY
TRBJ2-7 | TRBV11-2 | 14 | ASSSSPSGGPYEQY
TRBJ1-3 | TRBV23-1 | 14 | ASKQPLTNSGNTIY
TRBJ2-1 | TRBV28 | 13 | ASSQTGGGYNEQF
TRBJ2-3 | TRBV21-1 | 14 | ASSKYFGGNTDTQY
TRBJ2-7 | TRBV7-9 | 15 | SSSLFGQSINSYEQY